The present T cell receptor (beta chain) was sequenced within a study of control samples from healthy donors and cancer patients (dated by TCRdb to the early 2020s). The CDR3 measures 9 amino acids from cysteine to phenylalanine. The CDR3 DNA has 27 bases and is translated from base 1. As encoded in the germline V gene, CDR1 is SQVTM while CDR2 is ANQGSEA. V is cut by 7 bases and J by 13 bases, and the space between the germline ends is 13 bases. The library was generated by the immunoSEQ multiplex PCR assay. Entries here come from immuneACCESS through TCRdb and include only in-frame sequences with V and J called. Some clones fail to appear in such tables; in the studies checked, an unresolved V gene covers under half of the shortfall, and the cause of the remainder is unknown. The sample data list some 90,000 clones, and approximately 90% of these were observed just once. In total, the top ten clones hold roughly 1.2% of the sample.

On this clone: Its target antigen remains unknown. No clone much larger than this one lies a single base away; base qualities are absent.

Here the chain combines TRBV29-1 and TRBJ1-2; too little of a D gene remains to name it. The clonotype was recovered from a woman between 45 and 60 years old in good health. Sequencing input: blood. The CDR3 has the sequence CSALAPATF. The nucleotides read TGCAGCGCGCTAGCCCCGGCCACCTTC.